What follows is one T cell receptor (beta chain) and its context. Its antigen is not yet known. Base qualities were left out, and no much larger clone turns up one base away. The data are from a study of blood T cell repertoires in COVID-19 (dated by TCRdb to 2018 to 2021). Notes on the research overall: The collaborator samples originated in the United States, Italy and Spain and spanned the acute and convalescent phases of COVID-19. The prospective study material was composed of cDNA or gDNA derived from T cells, B-cell-depleted T cells, or PBMCs. The dataset comprised deeply sampled blood TCRbeta repertoires from subjects exposed to, actively infected with, or recovered from COVID-19. The repertoires were made available in a free public database intended to serve as a resource for research on the immune response to SARS-CoV-2. The samples were drawn from the first 160 participants of the ongoing ImmuneRACE study and from over a thousand subjects provided by 6 global collaborators. Sample metadata almost always included a de-identified subject ID, COVID-19 status, age in years and sex. HLA class I and class II types, where available, came from metadata supplied by the sample provider rather than from assay-based typing.

Another Seattle source contributed samples from volunteer blood donors who had recovered from COVID-19. The collaborating institutions used their own protocols to collect whole blood in K2EDTA tubes. For TCRbeta analysis, collaborator samples were shipped as frozen whole blood, as isolated PBMCs, or as DNA extracted from either sample type. Taken from cysteine to phenylalanine, the CDR3 has 13 residues. Only CDR3 DNA is held: 39 bases, read in frame from base 1. The germline V gene provides CDR1 SNHLY and CDR2 FYNNEI. Ends trimmed: V by 10 bases, J by 7 bases; bases unmatched to a gene: 7. TCRbeta CDR3 regions were amplified from genomic DNA using the immunoSEQ Assay, a bias-controlled multiplex PCR. Under the source paper's analysis protocol: Nucleated cell counts per sample were estimated from amplification of reference gene primers within the assay. Sequence reads were collapsed and filtered to measure the absolute abundance of every unique TCRbeta CDR3 rearrangement. For each sample, productive Simpson clonality was calculated as the square root of Simpson's diversity index over productive rearrangements. TCRdb's version of the immuneACCESS table is confined to in-frame rearrangements and falls short of the full clone set. An unresolved V gene accounts for under half of the shortfall where checked; the remainder is of unknown origin. The DNA gave D and trimming, while V, J and clone size come from that table. For this sample there are approximately 150,000 clones; about nine tenths appear just once. The ten biggest clones cover just under 4% of the sample.

General findings and caveats noted by the study authors: How much clinical and demographic metadata was included differed by source and by participant, and the metadata was provided uncurated.

The sequence is built from TRBV2 and TRBJ1-2; TRBD1 matches 12 bases in the middle. The receptor's source is a woman aged 55-69 years who had recovered from COVID-19. Sequences were obtained from peripheral blood. The encoded CDR3 is CATRDRGPGGYTF. The nucleotides read TGTGCCACCAGGGACAGGGGGCCAGGTGGCTACACCTTC.